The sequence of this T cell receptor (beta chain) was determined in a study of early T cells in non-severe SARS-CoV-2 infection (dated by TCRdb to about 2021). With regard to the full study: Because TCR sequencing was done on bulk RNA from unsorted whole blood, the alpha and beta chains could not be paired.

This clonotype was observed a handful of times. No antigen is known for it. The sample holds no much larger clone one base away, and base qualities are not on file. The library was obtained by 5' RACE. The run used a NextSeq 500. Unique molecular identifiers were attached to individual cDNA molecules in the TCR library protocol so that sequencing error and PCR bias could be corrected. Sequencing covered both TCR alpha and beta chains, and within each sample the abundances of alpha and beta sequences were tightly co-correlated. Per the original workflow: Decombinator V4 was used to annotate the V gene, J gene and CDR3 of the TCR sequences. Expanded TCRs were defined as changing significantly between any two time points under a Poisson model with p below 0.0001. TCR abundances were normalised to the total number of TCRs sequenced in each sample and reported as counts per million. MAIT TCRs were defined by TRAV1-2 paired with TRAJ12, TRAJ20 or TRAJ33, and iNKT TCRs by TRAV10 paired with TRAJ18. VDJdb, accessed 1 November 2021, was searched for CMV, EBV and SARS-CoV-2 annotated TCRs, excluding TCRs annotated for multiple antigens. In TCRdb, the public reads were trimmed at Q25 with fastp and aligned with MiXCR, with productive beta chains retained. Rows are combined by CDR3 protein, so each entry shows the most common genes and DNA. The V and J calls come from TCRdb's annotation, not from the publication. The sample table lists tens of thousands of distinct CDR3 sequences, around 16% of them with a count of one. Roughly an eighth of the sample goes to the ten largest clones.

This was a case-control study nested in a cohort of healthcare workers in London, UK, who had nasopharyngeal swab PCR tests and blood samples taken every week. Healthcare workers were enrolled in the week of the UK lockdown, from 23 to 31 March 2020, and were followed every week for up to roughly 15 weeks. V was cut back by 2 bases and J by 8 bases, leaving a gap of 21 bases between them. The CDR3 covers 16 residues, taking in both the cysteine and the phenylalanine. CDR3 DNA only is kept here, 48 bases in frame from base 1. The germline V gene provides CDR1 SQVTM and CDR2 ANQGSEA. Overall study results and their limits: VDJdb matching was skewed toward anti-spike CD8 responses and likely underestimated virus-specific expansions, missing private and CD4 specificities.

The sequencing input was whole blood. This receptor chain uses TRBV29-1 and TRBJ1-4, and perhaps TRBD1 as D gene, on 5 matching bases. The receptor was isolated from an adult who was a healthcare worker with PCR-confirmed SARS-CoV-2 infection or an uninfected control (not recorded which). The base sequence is TGCAGCGTTGAACCCGGAGGGGAAGGGGAGGAGGAAAAACTGTTTTTT. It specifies CSVEPGGEGEEEKLFF.